These 24 T cell receptor beta chains share one sample of origin, sequenced in a study of CD8 T cells in Susac syndrome. Random hexamers primed reverse transcription of 0.5 to 1 ug RNA. TCRdb processed the immunoSEQ multiplex PCR reads anew with MiXCR; each CDR3 protein has one entry. The sample records some 250,000 distinct CDR3 sequences, approximately 95% being singletons. Sequenced material: CD4+ T cells from PBMCs. These receptors originate from a human donor with Susac syndrome.

In this sample, this clonotype turned up once. The chain carries TRBV29-1 and TRBJ1-2; 7 bases agree with TRBD1. J lost 7 bases, V lost 2 bases, and 4 bases had no gene match. This CDR3 has 12 residues. Germline lookup yields CDR1 SQVTM and CDR2 ANQGSEA. The CDR3 protein is CSVERSGGGYTF. CDR3 nucleotide sequence: TGCAGCGTTGAAAGGTCAGGGGGTGGCTACACCTTC. The complete variable domain, with remaining parts taken from reference TRBV29-1 and TRBJ1-2, reads SAVISQKPSRDICQRGTSLTIQCQVDSQVTMMFWYRQQPGQSLTLIATANQGSEATYESGFVIDKFPISRPNLTFSTLTVSNMSPEDSSIYLCSVERSGGGYTFGSGTRLTVV.

This chain joins TRBV5-1 and TRBJ2-2; 8 bases fit TRBD1. The V gene's germline CDR1 is SGHRS and CDR2 YFSETQ. This CDR3 has 17 residues. After removal of 4 bases from V and 8 bases from J, the junction contained 16 bases not matched to a gene. CDR3 coding DNA: TGCGCCAGCAGCCAAACAAAAGGGACAGGTTCTTCTGGGGAGCTGTTTTTT. Amino acid sequence: CASSQTKGTGSSGELFF.

The chain is built from TRBV6-5 and TRBJ1-5; D not certain. There are 15 residues in the CDR3. Trimming left V 0 bases short and J 2 bases short, with 8 bases between. Germline V gene lookup returns CDR1 MNHEY and CDR2 SVGAGI. The CDR3 DNA follows: TGTGCCAGCAGTTACTCCGACCCCGGCAATCAGCCCCAGCATTTT. As protein: CASSYSDPGNQPQHF.

The chain combines TRBV20-1 with TRBJ2-5; no firm D call. This CDR3 comprises 12 residues. Trimming stripped 5 bases from V and 4 bases from J, with 11 bases between. Germline CDR1 DFQATT, CDR2 SNEGSKA (reference sequence). The DNA of the CDR3 is TGCAGTGCTGCCAGGCTATCAGAGACCCAGTACTTC. Protein: CSAARLSETQYF.

V is TRBV4-1 and J is TRBJ2-1; TRBD2 matches 13 bases. The CDR3 totals 18 residues. The V segment lost 3 bases and the J segment 2 bases; nucleotides outside the gene matches: 7. The germline gives CDR1 MGHRA, CDR2 YSYEKL. CDR3 protein: CASSQNLGLAGAYNEQFF. CDR3 DNA: TGCGCCAGCAGCCAGAACCTTGGACTAGCGGGAGCCTACAATGAGCAGTTCTTC.

This clonotype was counted once. The J gene is TRBJ1-1, the V gene TRBV29-1; D unresolved. V was pared by 3 bases and J by 4 bases, with 9 bases between. The CDR3 runs to 12 residues. Germline assignment: CDR1 SQVTM and CDR2 ANQGSEA. In nucleotides, the CDR3 is TGCAGCGTTGATGCACGGGGCACTGAAGCTTTCTTT. Protein product: CSVDARGTEAFF.

The chain joins TRBV11-2 to TRBJ2-3; D call uncertain. Trimming left V 5 bases short and J 1 base short, with 10 bases between. The CDR3 runs to 14 residues. Germline V gene lookup returns CDR1 SGHAT and CDR2 FQNNGV. The CDR3 region is CASSLRLGTDTQYF. In DNA, the CDR3 is TGTGCCAGCAGCCTTAGGCTGGGCACAGATACGCAGTATTTT. The whole variable domain, remainder taken from reference TRBV11-2 and TRBJ2-3, is EAGVAQSPRYKIIEKRQSVAFWCNPISGHATLYWYQQILGQGPKLLIQFQNNGVVDDSQLPKDRFSAERLKGVDSTLKIQPAKLEDSAVYLCASSLRLGTDTQYFGPGTRLTVL.

This clonotype was recorded only once. V usage is TRBV11-3 and J usage is TRBJ2-1, with 8 bases lining up with TRBD1. The CDR3 runs to 13 residues. Per the germline V gene, CDR1 is SGHNT and CDR2 is YENEEA. Trimming cost V 5 bases and J 12 bases; bases outside gene matches: 9. The CDR3 here is CASSRGTGPRQFF. The CDR3 DNA reads as TGTGCCAGCAGCCGTGGGACAGGTCCACGGCAGTTCTTC.

This chain joins TRBV28 and TRBJ2-7; D perhaps matches TRBD2 (6 bases). This CDR3 is built from 14 residues. Germline assignment: CDR1 MDHEN and CDR2 SYDVKM. V was cut by 8 bases and J by 5 bases, with 19 bases left in between. CDR3 loop: CASYETGARDEQYF. In nucleotides, the CDR3 is TGTGCCAGCTATGAAACGGGAGCCCGGGACGAGCAGTACTTC.

J is TRBJ2-7 and V is TRBV15, with D possibly matching TRBD1 (5 bases). The CDR3 contains 15 residues. V was pared by 3 bases and J by 2 bases, with 14 bases between. CDR1 LNHNV and CDR2 YYDKDF come from the germline V gene (reference sequence). The CDR3 coding sequence is TGTGCCACCAGCAGGGAAAAGGGGATTGCCTACGAGCAGTACTTC. Amino acid sequence: CATSREKGIAYEQYF.

The genes are TRBV7-3 and TRBJ2-1, with D unclear. Germline assignment: CDR1 SGHTA and CDR2 FQGTGA. V was cut by 4 bases and J by 8 bases, with 21 bases left in between. The CDR3 spans 16 residues. CDR3 bases: TGTGCCAGCAGCTCAACGACCTCGACGTTCGTTGATGAGCAGTTCTTC. Its protein product is CASSSTTSTFVDEQFF. The full variable domain, in which reference TRBV7-3 and TRBJ2-1 provide the parts outside the CDR3, is GAGVSQTPSNKVTEKGKYVELRCDPISGHTALYWYRQSLGQGPEFLIYFQGTGAADDSGLPNDRFFAVRPEGSVSTLKIQRTERGDSAVYLCASSSTTSTFVDEQFFGPGTRLTVL.

This chain connects TRBV5-1 to TRBJ1-1, with D uncertain. The CDR3 totals 12 residues. Germline V gene sequence: CDR1 SGHRS, CDR2 YFSETQ. V lost 2 bases and J 3 bases, leaving 5 bases between the germline ends. The CDR3 DNA reads as TGCGCCAGCAGCTTTGGATACACTGAAGCTTTCTTT. It encodes CASSFGYTEAFF.

Only one count was recorded for this clonotype. The J gene is TRBJ1-1, the V gene TRBV3-1, with D hard to call. Germline lookup yields CDR1 LGHDT and CDR2 YNNKEL (reference sequence). Trimming removed 1 base from V and 5 bases from J, with 5 bases in between. This CDR3 spans 12 amino acids. The CDR3 DNA follows: TGTGCCAGCAGCCAAGGGGAGACTGAAGCTTTCTTT. This sequence encodes CASSQGETEAFF. Looking up the rest from reference TRBV3-1 and TRBJ1-1 gives the full variable domain: DTAVSQTPKYLVTQMGNDKSIKCEQNLGHDTMYWYKQDSKKFLKIMFSYNNKELIINETVPNRFSPKSPDKAHLNLHINSLELGDSAVYFCASSQGETEAFFGQGTRLTVV.

This clonotype was seen once. This chain connects TRBV14 to TRBJ2-1, with D unclear. Per the germline V gene, CDR1 is SGHDN and CDR2 is FVKESK. Trimming removed 4 bases at V and 5 bases at J, with 9 bases between. This CDR3 is built from 13 residues. CDR3 residues: CASSLINNNEQFF. As DNA, the CDR3 is TGTGCCAGCAGCCTTATCAACAACAATGAGCAGTTCTTC. Filled out from reference TRBV14 and TRBJ2-1, the complete variable domain reads EAGVTQFPSHSVIEKGQTVTLRCDPISGHDNLYWYRRVMGKEIKFLLHFVKESKQDESGMPNNRFLAERTGGTYSTLKVQPAELEDSGVYFCASSLINNNEQFFGPGTRLTVL.

The chain employs TRBV15 and TRBJ2-3, with D hard to call. The CDR3 is 15 amino acids. The germline gives CDR1 LNHNV, CDR2 YYDKDF (reference sequence). Trimming stripped 0 bases from V and 6 bases from J, with 13 bases between. CDR3 region: CATSREGRQTDTQYF. Here the CDR3 DNA reads TGTGCCACCAGCAGAGAAGGCAGACAAACGGATACGCAGTATTTT. Filled out from reference TRBV15 and TRBJ2-3, the complete variable domain reads DAMVIQNPRYQVTQFGKPVTLSCSQTLNHNVMYWYQQKSSQAPKLLFHYYDKDFNNEADTPDNFQSRRPNTSFCFLDIRSPGLGDTAMYLCATSREGRQTDTQYFGPGTRLTVL.

The chain combines TRBV24-1 with TRBJ2-1; D call uncertain. Trimming stripped 9 bases from V and 4 bases from J, with 6 bases between. Looked up from germline, CDR1 is KGHDR and CDR2 is SFDVKD. The CDR3 is made up of 11 amino acids. As DNA, the CDR3 is TGTGCCACCCAGATTTACAATGAGCAGTTCTTC. This encodes CATQIYNEQFF.

The chain has TRBV5-1 and TRBJ2-2, with unresolved D. V dropped 1 base and J dropped 0 bases, with 10 bases sitting between them. This CDR3 is built from 16 residues. The germline CDR1 and CDR2 sequences are SGHRS and YFSETQ. CDR3 sequence reads: CASSLRAETNTGELFF. The CDR3 nucleotides read TGCGCCAGCAGCTTGAGGGCCGAGACGAACACCGGGGAGCTGTTTTTT.

V and J are TRBV24-1 and TRBJ2-5; tentative D call: TRBD1 (5 bases). The ends were cut back, 0 bases at V and 5 bases at J, with 12 bases in the middle. Per germline, CDR1 KGHDR and CDR2 SFDVKD. The CDR3 length is 15 residues. The CDR3 reads CATSDLPGNGETQYF. In DNA form, the CDR3 reads TGTGCCACCAGTGATTTGCCAGGGAACGGTGAGACCCAGTACTTC.

This clonotype was detected only once. The chain employs TRBV7-9 and TRBJ2-2, with 7 bases lining up with TRBD1. This CDR3 region has 14 residues. Germline values: CDR1 SEHNR, CDR2 FQNEAQ (reference sequence). J was trimmed by 6 bases and V by 2 bases; bases with no gene match: 3. CDR3 sequence: CASSLFQGAGELFF. The CDR3 DNA is TGTGCCAGCAGCTTATTTCAGGGGGCCGGGGAGCTGTTTTTT. Filled out from reference TRBV7-9 and TRBJ2-2, the complete variable domain reads DTGVSQNPRHKITKRGQNVTFRCDPISEHNRLYWYRQTLGQGPEFLTYFQNEAQLEKSRLLSDRFSAERPKGSFSTLEIQRTEQGDSAMYLCASSLFQGAGELFFGEGSRLTVL.

The chain recombines TRBV30 with TRBJ1-4, with TRBD1 as a possible D gene (5 bases). CDR3 length equals 13 residues. The germline CDR1 and CDR2 sequences are GTSNPN and SVGIG (reference sequence). V lost 0 bases to trimming and J lost 8 bases, with 10 bases between them. The CDR3 coding sequence is TGTGCCTGGAGTGTTCAGCGGGGGGAAAAACTGTTTTTT. Translation gives CAWSVQRGEKLFF.

In its sample, this clonotype was seen once. The J gene is TRBJ2-1, the V gene TRBV11-3; 7 bases map to TRBD2. Germline lookup yields CDR1 SGHNT and CDR2 YENEEA. J gave up 3 bases and V 8 bases, and 1 base lay outside the gene matches. The CDR3 consists of 12 residues. The CDR3 DNA follows: TGTGCCAGCGGGAGGGACTACAATGAGCAGTTCTTC. This gives the protein CASGRDYNEQFF.

The gene calls are TRBV20-1 and TRBJ2-1, with a weak D call TRBD1 (5 bases). The germline V gene encodes CDR1 DFQATT and CDR2 SNEGSKA (reference sequence). V lost 5 bases, J lost 6 bases, and 17 bases lay in between. CDR3 size: 14 residues. The CDR3 here is CSADSRTMGNEQFF. The CDR3 DNA reads as TGCAGTGCTGATTCTCGGACAATGGGCAATGAGCAGTTCTTC.

The chain employs TRBV5-4 and TRBJ2-7, with 10 bases lining up with TRBD1. Per germline, CDR1 SGHNT and CDR2 YYREEE (reference sequence). The V and J ends lost 6 bases and 4 bases, in that order; junction bases with no gene match: 7. The CDR3 is made up of 14 amino acids. This CDR3 is CASTDRGRRYEQYF. The CDR3 DNA sequence: TGTGCCAGCACCGACAGGGGGCGGCGGTACGAGCAGTACTTC.

The V and J genes are TRBV29-1 and TRBJ2-7; TRBD1 matches 8 bases. The CDR3 has 12 residues. The junction had 6 bases not matched to a gene; V was cut back by 6 bases and J by 5 bases. Germline V gene lookup returns CDR1 SQVTM and CDR2 ANQGSEA. The CDR3 protein is CSVVTGVDEQYF. In DNA, the CDR3 is TGCAGCGTAGTGACAGGGGTGGACGAGCAGTACTTC.